This T cell receptor beta chain was profiled in a study of identical twins. Findings and caveats of the study: Models underestimated how often monozygotic twins shared out-of-frame TCR alpha.

TCRdb fed the 5' RACE reads into MiXCR, producing one record per CDR3 protein. Of around 450,000 distinct CDR3 sequences detected, approximately 15% appear once; the ten largest clones hold about 0.52%. This clonotype was seen more than once but under ten times. Its antigen is as yet unknown. Everyone who donated was a healthy Caucasian. These same data were also listed under a study on yellow fever vaccine responses in identical twins.

Sequencing used CD4+ T cells sorted from blood. This clonotype was obtained from a woman aged 18-29 years in good health.

This chain's CDR3 is CASSGKGRTAWGEQYF. The CDR3 DNA is TGTGCCAGCAGCGGCAAAGGACGGACCGCCTGGGGCGAGCAGTACTTC. The chain employs TRBV7-9 and TRBJ2-7; D call uncertain. V was clipped by 5 bases and J by 6 bases, with 23 bases between them. Per germline, CDR1 SEHNR and CDR2 FQNEAQ (reference sequence). This CDR3 contains 16 residues. Combining the CDR3 with reference TRBV7-9 and TRBJ2-7 gives the whole variable domain DTGVSQNPRHKITKRGQNVTFRCDPISEHNRLYWYRQTLGQGPEFLTYFQNEAQLEKSRLLSDRFSAERPKGSFSTLEIQRTEQGDSAMYLCASSGKGRTAWGEQYFGPGTRLTVT.